A selection of T cell receptor beta chains follows, all from one sample in a study of blood T cell repertoires in COVID-19. This table comes from immunoSEQ multiplex PCR, and its TCRdb copy is limited to in-frame clones, with some not included. The sample lists 250,000 or so clones, 91% occurring once. The sample was PBMCs or T cells enriched from blood (not recorded which). Receptors were obtained from a man aged 35 to 55 who had been exposed to COVID-19. Both conserved end residues are part of each CDR3. A D gene is named only where the DNA matches it firmly. A row's size may be missing; if present it is once, few, many or a size class.

TRBV28	NA	TRBJ1-3	NA	CASSFRWGPSSGNTIYF	TGTGCCAGCAGTTTCCGTTGGGGGCCTAGCTCTGGAAACACCATATATTTT
TRBV2	NA	TRBJ1-3	NA	CASSGGGGYGNTIYF	TGTGCCAGCAGTGGTGGCGGAGGATATGGAAACACCATATATTTT
TRBV24-1	TRBD2	TRBJ2-1	NA	CATSDLPSGRGNEQFF	TGTGCCACCAGTGATTTGCCTAGCGGGAGGGGCAATGAGCAGTTCTTC
TRBV7-9	NA	TRBJ1-1	NA	CASSFTVLSGTEAFF	TGTGCCAGCAGCTTTACTGTGCTATCGGGCACTGAAGCTTTCTTT
TRBV5-1	TRBD1	TRBJ2-7	NA	CANQDRGAYEQYF	TGCGCCAACCAAGACAGGGGGGCCTACGAGCAGTACTTC
TRBV27	NA	TRBJ2-1	NA	CASSPLQFF	TGTGCCAGCAGCCCCCTGCAGTTCTTC
TRBV6-5	NA	TRBJ2-1	NA	CASSWGSGSSYNEQFF	TGTGCCAGCAGTTGGGGTTCGGGATCCTCCTACAATGAGCAGTTCTTC
TRBV28	TRBD2	TRBJ2-7	NA	CASSLYWTATTSGREGASSYEQYF	TGTGCCAGCAGTTTATACTGGACAGCGACTACTAGCGGGAGGGAGGGGGCGAGCTCCTACGAGCAGTACTTC
TRBV3-1/TRBV3-2	TRBD2	TRBJ2-3	NA	CASRDELAGDSDTQYF	TGTGCCAGCAGGGACGAACTAGCGGGAGATTCAGATACGCAGTATTTT
TRBV27	NA	TRBJ1-6	NA	CASSPGGGYGSYNSPLHF	TGTGCCAGCAGTCCGGGCGGGGGGTATGGCTCCTATAATTCACCCCTCCACTTT
TRBV11-2	TRBD2	TRBJ2-7	NA	CASSLSSGYYEQYF	TGTGCCAGCAGCTTGTCTAGCGGGTACTACGAGCAGTACTTC
TRBV6-4	NA	TRBJ2-1	once	CASNYRSPREFF	TGTGCCAGCAATTACAGGTCCCCCCGCGAGTTCTTC
TRBV9	TRBD1	TRBJ1-6	NA	CASSVGATDRGSTPLHF	TGTGCCAGCAGCGTAGGGGCAACGGACAGGGGCTCAACACCCCTCCACTTT
TRBV10-3	NA	TRBJ1-1	NA	CAINREMNTEAFF	TGTGCCATCAATAGAGAAATGAACACTGAAGCTTTCTTT
TRBV11-2	TRBD2	TRBJ2-3	NA	CASSHYPSGRRGGTDTQYF	TGTGCCAGCAGCCATTATCCTAGCGGGAGAAGAGGAGGCACAGATACGCAGTATTTT
TRBV27	TRBD1	TRBJ1-2	NA	CASSPRPTGGNGYTF	TGTGCCAGCAGTCCGCGACCGACAGGGGGCAATGGCTACACCTTC
TRBV7-9	TRBD2	TRBJ2-5	NA	CASSSRGEDRETQYF	TGTGCCAGCAGCTCACGGGGGGAGGACCGAGAGACCCAGTACTTC
TRBV18	TRBD1	TRBJ1-5	NA	CASSLGQGFRQPQHF	TGTGCCAGCTCACTGGGACAGGGGTTTCGTCAGCCCCAGCATTTT
TRBV7-9	TRBD1	TRBJ1-5	NA	CASSRQGSNQPQHF	TGTGCCAGCAGCAGACAGGGGAGCAATCAGCCCCAGCATTTT
TRBV7-9	NA	TRBJ2-1	NA	CASSLSFYEQFF	TGTGCCAGCAGCTTATCGTTCTATGAGCAGTTCTTC
TRBV28	NA	TRBJ2-7	NA	CASTIRPGTRTYEQYF	TGTGCCAGCACCATCCGCCCCGGGACACGGACCTACGAGCAGTACTTC
TRBV5-1	NA	TRBJ2-7	once	CASSLGGDEQYF	TGCGCCAGCAGCTTGGGGGGAGACGAGCAGTACTTC
TRBV28	TRBD2	TRBJ2-1	once	CASSFGLAGLSNEQFF	TGTGCCAGCAGTTTTGGGCTAGCGGGATTATCGAATGAGCAGTTCTTC
TRBV28	TRBD1	TRBJ1-1	NA	CASSFRGRTETEAFF	TGTGCCAGCAGTTTCAGGGGGCGGACGGAGACTGAAGCTTTCTTT
TRBV3-1/TRBV3-2	NA	TRBJ2-1	NA	CASSQDYSYGFDNEQFF	TGTGCCAGCAGCCAGGATTACAGCTATGGGTTTGACAATGAGCAGTTCTTC